What follows describes a single T cell receptor beta chain. No antigen is known for it. Nashville, Tennessee was home to all donors, each a Caucasian adult. For every subset, genomic DNA was evenly distributed across several immunoSEQ plates. Profiling relied on immunoSEQ multiplex PCR, and the TCRdb table lists in-frame clones only, not all of them. The sample holds roughly 2.5 million clones, approximately 90% seen once. The CDR3 runs 19 residues. The germline gives CDR1 SGHTA, CDR2 FQGNSA. Trimming stripped 5 bases from V and 3 bases from J, with 29 bases between. This sample stems from a study of shared clonotypes between healthy human individuals. Study-wide results and caveats: In a few donors, around 5.5% of naive CD4 clonotypes appeared in common. Larger estimated richness was generally recorded for naive subsets relative to memory subsets.

Sequenced input: naive CD4+ T cells sorted from blood. Specified subset: CD45RA+ positively selected. The chain uses TRBV7-2 and TRBJ2-7, with a weak D call TRBD2 (7 bases). This receptor was taken from a man aged 18 to 29 in good health. The CDR3 region has the DNA TGTGCCAGCAGCCTAACCCCGGGACTAAATGAGAGGGGGTTCTACGAGCAGTACTTC. Translated, it gives CASSLTPGLNERGFYEQYF.